The 32 T cell receptor beta chains presented below share a single source sample, sequenced in a study of shared clonotypes between healthy human individuals. Libraries were prepared by immunoSEQ multiplex PCR; TCRdb keeps only in-frame clonotypes and omits some of them. Among 1,500,000 or so clones, roughly 96% were seen once, and the ten largest hold roughly 1.2%. Material: naive CD4+ T cells sorted from blood. This sample's subset: CD45RA+ positively selected. The receptors were sampled from a young man in good health.

The chain carries TRBV7-8 and TRBJ1-1; D may be TRBD1 (6 bases). CDR3 length equals 16 residues. The germline V gene encodes CDR1 SGHVS and CDR2 FQNEAQ. The V end was cut by 1 base, the J end by 2 bases, with 14 bases between. The CDR3 coding sequence is TGTGCCAGCAGCTTAGGAATCGCAGGGGTAAACACTGAAGCTTTCTTT. Its protein is CASSLGIAGVNTEAFF.

Note on this clone: At one end the junction does not follow the germline gene, possibly because of a read error. V gene TRBV18 combines with J gene TRBJ2-2, with TRBD2 matching over 11 bases. This CDR3 is built from 16 residues. Looked up from germline, CDR1 is KGHSH and CDR2 is LQKENI. The CDR3 region is CATSGLAGLNTGELFF. The DNA for the CDR3 is TGCGCCACATCAGGACTAGCGGGCTTAAACACCGGGGAGCTGTTTTTT.

The chain employs TRBV13 and TRBJ2-7; no clear D. Trimming shortened V by 5 bases and J by 3 bases, and 11 bases separated the two germline ends. CDR3 length equals 13 residues. The germline V gene has CDR1 PRHDT and CDR2 FYEKMQ (reference sequence). This CDR3 reads CASSPSLYYEQYF. CDR3 sequence (DNA): TGTGCCAGCAGCCCTTCCCTATACTACGAGCAGTACTTC. Combining the CDR3 with reference TRBV13 and TRBJ2-7 gives the whole variable domain AAGVIQSPRHLIKEKRETATLKCYPIPRHDTVYWYQQGPGQDPQFLISFYEKMQSDKGSIPDRFSAQQFSDYHSELNMSSLELGDSALYFCASSPSLYYEQYFGPGTRLTVT.

This clone was seen only once. Different DNA sequences within this sample yield the same CDR3. This chain uses TRBV18 with TRBJ2-5, with D uncertain. Trimming cost V 0 bases and J 5 bases, with 4 bases left between them. Germline values: CDR1 KGHSH, CDR2 LQKENI. CDR3 size: 12 residues. The CDR3 DNA reads as TGTGCCAGCTCACCACCCCGGGAGACCCAGTACTTC. Its translation is CASSPPRETQYF.

The J gene is TRBJ2-1, the V gene TRBV7-2, with 12 bases that match TRBD2. Germline CDR1 and CDR2: SGHTA and FQGNSA. This CDR3 is 17 amino acids long. The V segment lost 2 bases and the J segment 8 bases; nucleotides outside the gene matches: 10. CDR3 DNA: TGTGCCAGCAGCTTATTTTTAAGACTAGCGGGAGTCCATGAGCAGTTCTTC. Translation gives CASSLFLRLAGVHEQFF. Using reference TRBV7-2 and TRBJ2-1 for the parts outside the CDR3, the full variable domain is GAGVSQSPSNKVTEKGKDVELRCDPISGHTALYWYRQSLGQGLEFLIYFQGNSAPDKSGLPSDRFSAERTGGSVSTLTIQRTQQEDSAVYLCASSLFLRLAGVHEQFFGPGTRLTVL.

Only a few counts were recorded for this clone. The genes are TRBV6-5 and TRBJ2-7, with D possibly being TRBD2 (5 bases). The CDR3 extends over 13 amino acids. Germline values: CDR1 MNHEY, CDR2 SVGAGI. V lost 0 bases and J lost 3, with 6 bases in between. The CDR3, as DNA: TGTGCCAGCAGTTACTCTCGGGGCTACGAGCAGTACTTC. Translation gives CASSYSRGYEQYF.

A word on this clone: In the same sample, other DNA sequences code for this CDR3. V usage is TRBV11-2 and J usage is TRBJ2-7; D might be TRBD1 or TRBD2, each matching 5 bases. The CDR3 covers 12 residues. Trimming took 1 base from V and 7 from J, leaving 8 bases between them. Germline V gives CDR1 SGHAT, CDR2 FQNNGV. The CDR3 reads CASSLAGGEQYF. CDR3 coding DNA: TGTGCCAGCAGCTTAGCTGGGGGAGAGCAGTACTTC. The full variable domain, in which reference TRBV11-2 and TRBJ2-7 provide the parts outside the CDR3, is EAGVAQSPRYKIIEKRQSVAFWCNPISGHATLYWYQQILGQGPKLLIQFQNNGVVDDSQLPKDRFSAERLKGVDSTLKIQPAKLEDSAVYLCASSLAGGEQYFGPGTRLTVT.

CDR3 DNA: TGTGCCAGCAGTCTAGCCACTAGTTTAAAGGAAGAGACCCAGTACTTC. Residues: CASSLATSLKEETQYF. The J gene is TRBJ2-5, the V gene TRBV9, with D tentatively TRBD2 (5 bases). V dropped 5 bases and J dropped 3 bases, with 20 bases sitting between them. The germline V gene has CDR1 SGDLS and CDR2 YYNGEE. This CDR3 comprises 16 residues. The full variable domain, completed using reference TRBV9 and TRBJ2-5, is DSGVTQTPKHLITATGQRVTLRCSPRSGDLSVYWYQQSLDQGLQFLIQYYNGEERAKGNILERFSAQQFPDLHSELNLSSLELGDSALYFCASSLATSLKEETQYFGPGTRLLVL.

This sequence joins TRBV5-1 and TRBJ1-5, with TRBD1 matching 8 bases. J lost 2 bases, V lost 3 bases, and 7 bases had no gene match. The CDR3 covers 16 residues. In germline, CDR1 is SGHRS, CDR2 YFSETQ. The CDR3 spells CASSSLWDRRNQPQHF. CDR3 in DNA: TGCGCCAGCAGCTCCCTTTGGGACAGGCGCAATCAGCCCCAGCATTTT. Variable domain in full (rest from reference TRBV5-1 and TRBJ1-5): KAGVTQTPRYLIKTRGQQVTLSCSPISGHRSVSWYQQTPGQGLQFLFEYFSETQRNKGNFPGRFSGRQFSNSRSEMNVSTLELGDSALYLCASSSLWDRRNQPQHFGDGTRLSIL.

CDR3 residues: CASSYLAGGPVNEQFF. CDR3 in DNA: TGCGCCAGCAGCTACTTAGCGGGAGGGCCGGTGAATGAGCAGTTCTTC. The rearrangement uses TRBV5-1 and TRBJ2-1; 11 nucleotides match TRBD2. The CDR3 loop spans 16 amino acids. The germline V gene has CDR1 SGHRS and CDR2 YFSETQ. Losses at the gene ends were 3 bases for V and 7 bases for J; bases not matched to a gene: 9.

The V gene is TRBV5-5, the J gene TRBJ1-5, with TRBD1 identical over 10 bases. With 4 bases clipped from V and 3 bases from J, the junction kept 7 bases outside the gene matches. The V gene's germline CDR1 is SGHKS and CDR2 YYEKEE (reference sequence). The CDR3 consists of 16 residues. The CDR3 DNA sequence: TGTGCCAGCAGCCCCCGGGACAGGGGATCCAATCAGCCCCAGCATTTT. Its protein product is CASSPRDRGSNQPQHF.

The chain recombines TRBV9 with TRBJ1-1; D not certain. The CDR3 runs 15 residues. V dropped 3 bases and J dropped 0 bases, with 12 bases sitting between them. CDR1 is SGDLS and CDR2 is YYNGEE in the germline V gene. The CDR3 bases are TGTGCCAGCAGCGCATCAGGACTGATGAACACTGAAGCTTTCTTT. This codes for CASSASGLMNTEAFF.

The chain recombines TRBV18 with TRBJ2-7; TRBD2 matches at 7 bases. Looked up from germline, CDR1 is KGHSH and CDR2 is LQKENI. This CDR3 contains 16 residues. V was pared by 4 bases and J by 5 bases, with 14 bases of the junction left unmatched. Written as DNA, the CDR3 is TGTGCCAGCTCACGAGCTGGGGGGAGGGGAGGCCACGAGCAGTACTTC. Amino acid sequence: CASSRAGGRGGHEQYF. The full variable domain, rest sourced from reference TRBV18 and TRBJ2-7, is NAGVMQNPRHLVRRRGQEARLRCSPMKGHSHVYWYRQLPEEGLKFMVYLQKENIIDESGMPKERFSAEFPKEGPSILRIQQVVRGDSAAYFCASSRAGGRGGHEQYFGPGTRLTVT.

The chain joins TRBV2 to TRBJ2-7; D might be TRBD1 or TRBD2, each matching 5 bases. The germline V gene encodes CDR1 SNHLY and CDR2 FYNNEI. The CDR3 is made up of 14 amino acids. The V end was cut by 8 bases, the J end by 2 bases, with 16 bases between. The chain's CDR3 is CASYRGASPYEQYF. In DNA, the CDR3 is TGTGCCAGCTATCGAGGGGCTAGCCCCTACGAGCAGTACTTC.

V gene TRBV7-2 combines with J gene TRBJ2-6; maybe TRBD2 (6 bases). V lost 2 bases, J lost 2 bases, and 10 bases lay in between. The germline gives CDR1 SGHTA, CDR2 FQGNSA. CDR3 length: 16 residues. CDR3 nucleotide sequence: TGTGCCAGCAGCTTAACTCGGGGGACTGGGGCCAACGTCCTGACTTTC. It codes for CASSLTRGTGANVLTF.

The chain is built from TRBV7-2 and TRBJ1-2, with D hard to call. The germline CDR1 and CDR2 sequences are SGHTA and FQGNSA. This CDR3 has 15 amino acids. Deletions cut 1 base from V and 5 bases from J, with 14 bases between. This CDR3 is CASSLVGEIPYGYTF. The DNA of the CDR3 is TGTGCCAGCAGCTTAGTTGGGGAGATACCTTATGGCTACACCTTC.

For the CDR3, the DNA is TGTGCCAGTACCGGGACAGGGGCGAACGAGCAGTACTTC. This encodes CASTGTGANEQYF. The rearrangement uses TRBV25-1 and TRBJ2-7; 10 positions match TRBD1. The V segment lost 9 bases and the J segment 5 bases; nucleotides outside the gene matches: 7. Germline CDR1 reads MGHDK; CDR2 reads SYGVNS. CDR3 length: 13 residues.

The V and J genes are TRBV19 and TRBJ1-3; D is ambiguous. From germline, CDR1 is LNHDA and CDR2 SQIVND (reference sequence). The CDR3 loop spans 14 amino acids. V lost 6 bases, J lost 0 bases, and 9 bases lay in between. CDR3 nucleotides: TGTGCCAGTAGCCCTCGGTTCTCTGGAAACACCATATATTTT. Its protein is CASSPRFSGNTIYF.

J is TRBJ2-1 and V is TRBV5-1; no definite D call. Trimming left V 4 bases short and J 6 bases short, with 20 bases between. Germline CDR1 reads SGHRS; CDR2 reads YFSETQ. The CDR3 covers 16 residues. CDR3 region: CASSPQPPRRFNEQFF. CDR3 nucleotides: TGCGCCAGCAGCCCTCAGCCTCCCCGACGTTTCAATGAGCAGTTCTTC.

This sequence joins TRBV10-3 and TRBJ2-5; 7 nucleotides agree with TRBD1. CDR3 length equals 13 residues. J was trimmed by 0 bases and V by 6 bases; bases with no gene match: 1. Germline CDR1 is ENHRY and CDR2 is SYGVKD. DNA for the CDR3: TGTGCCATCAGCGACAGGGACCAAGAGACCCAGTACTTC. It codes for CAISDRDQETQYF.

This rearrangement joins TRBV7-9 to TRBJ2-3, with a possible D match to TRBD2 (5 bases). Trimming took 3 bases from V and 4 from J, leaving 11 bases between them. The CDR3 is 14 amino acids. Germline assignment: CDR1 SEHNR and CDR2 FQNEAQ (reference sequence). The CDR3 loop reads CASSFEGVADTQYF. CDR3 DNA sequence: TGTGCCAGCAGCTTTGAGGGAGTTGCAGATACGCAGTATTTT.

CDR3 loop: CAGLFQAIWDIQYF. DNA of the CDR3: TGTGCCGGATTGTTCCAGGCAATATGGGACATTCAGTACTTC. The chain employs TRBV6-6 and TRBJ2-4; no definite D call. This CDR3 has 14 amino acids. Between the trimmed V and J ends, which lost 11 bases and 8 bases, there was a span of 22 bases. Germline V gene lookup returns CDR1 MNHNY and CDR2 SVGAGI (reference sequence).

This chain uses TRBV9 with TRBJ2-7; possibly TRBD1 for D (6 bases). V was trimmed by 3 bases and J by 0 bases, leaving 16 bases between them. CDR3 length: 16 amino acids. Per the germline V gene, CDR1 is SGDLS and CDR2 is YYNGEE. This CDR3 reads CASSATLAGDSYEQYF. DNA of the CDR3: TGTGCCAGCAGCGCCACTCTAGCAGGGGACTCCTACGAGCAGTACTTC.

The V gene is TRBV28, the J gene TRBJ2-1; 7 nucleotides align to TRBD2. CDR1 is MDHEN and CDR2 is SYDVKM in the germline V gene. The CDR3 has 15 residues. After removal of 6 bases from V and 6 bases from J, the junction contained 11 bases not matched to a gene. The CDR3 here is CASRDAGDPTNEQFF. CDR3 bases: TGTGCCAGCAGGGACGCGGGGGATCCTACCAATGAGCAGTTCTTC.

The chain carries TRBV7-9 and TRBJ2-3, with D uncertain. V lost 3 bases and J lost 2, with 15 bases in between. The germline CDR1 and CDR2 sequences are SEHNR and FQNEAQ (reference sequence). The CDR3 has 16 residues. Here the CDR3 DNA reads TGTGCCAGCAGCTTTGGGATGGAGAAGACCACAGATACGCAGTATTTT. As protein: CASSFGMEKTTDTQYF.

This clone has a single count. V usage is TRBV18 and J usage is TRBJ1-1, with D uncertain. Trimming stripped 6 bases from V and 2 bases from J, with 19 bases between. This CDR3 comprises 16 residues. The V gene's germline CDR1 is KGHSH and CDR2 LQKENI. CDR3 in DNA: TGTGCCAGCTCGCGCCAGACCTCAATTACTAACACTGAAGCTTTCTTT. Its translation: CASSRQTSITNTEAFF.

The rearrangement links TRBV5-1 to TRBJ2-3; no reliable D call. The CDR3 runs 15 residues. Trimming took 0 bases from V and 3 from J, leaving 11 bases between them. Germline V gene lookup returns CDR1 SGHRS and CDR2 YFSETQ. The DNA of the CDR3 is TGCGCCAGCAGCTTGGGGGATGGGTTTACAGATACGCAGTATTTT. This translates into CASSLGDGFTDTQYF.

The J gene is TRBJ2-4, the V gene TRBV5-4, with TRBD1 matching over 12 bases. Looked up from germline, CDR1 is SGHNT and CDR2 is YYREEE (reference sequence). There are 20 residues in the CDR3. V lost 1 base to trimming and J lost 0 bases; unmatched junction nucleotides: 11. CDR3 amino acids: CASSLHLGTGGELAKNIQYF. The DNA of the CDR3 is TGTGCCAGCAGCTTGCATCTCGGGACAGGGGGCGAGTTAGCCAAAAACATTCAGTACTTC.

The gene calls are TRBV19 and TRBJ2-1; TRBD2 agrees at 7 bases. Trimming at V came to 5 bases and at J to 2 bases, leaving 6 bases not matched to a gene. Germline V CDR1 and CDR2: LNHDA, SQIVND (reference sequence). The CDR3 has 15 amino acids. CDR3 residues: CASSYPSGTYNEQFF. The DNA of the CDR3 is TGTGCCAGTAGTTACCCTAGCGGAACCTACAATGAGCAGTTCTTC.

V is TRBV5-8 and J is TRBJ2-1, with D possibly TRBD1 on 6 matching bases. Deletions cut 8 bases from V and 5 bases from J, with 23 bases between. CDR3 size: 16 residues. Germline V gene sequence: CDR1 SGHTS, CDR2 YDEGEE. The CDR3 DNA is TGTGCCAGTTTTCGCCGACCGACAGGTGGTCACAATGAGCAGTTCTTC. It is translated as CASFRRPTGGHNEQFF.

The rearrangement links TRBV18 to TRBJ1-1; a weak D match, TRBD1 (5 bases). Germline lookup yields CDR1 KGHSH and CDR2 LQKENI. The CDR3 spans 14 residues. Trimming removed 6 bases from V and 9 bases from J, with 20 bases in between. CDR3 nucleotides: TGTGCCAGCTCGCCCCCGGGGGGGGTTTCGCAAGCTTTCTTT. Encoded protein: CASSPPGGVSQAFF.

Here the CDR3 DNA reads TGTGCCAGCAGTTTGTTGGGCATTGGAAACACCATATATTTT. It encodes CASSLLGIGNTIYF. The chain carries TRBV28 and TRBJ1-3, with D unresolved. Trimming pared 3 bases from V and 3 bases from J, leaving 9 bases between. Germline loops: CDR1 MDHEN, CDR2 SYDVKM. The CDR3 sequence is 14 residues long. Full variable domain (outside the CDR3, taken from reference TRBV28 and TRBJ1-3): DVKVTQSSRYLVKRTGEKVFLECVQDMDHENMFWYRQDPGLGLRLIYFSYDVKMKEKGDIPEGYSVSREKKERFSLILESASTNQTSMYLCASSLLGIGNTIYFGEGSWLTVV.